The 14 T cell receptor beta chains given below trace back to one sample, sequenced in a study of blood T cells in healthy people across ages. Combining a sample-barcoded 5' primer with a J-beta primer mix, a second PCR ran for roughly 7 to 12 cycles. In TCRdb, the 5' RACE reads were re-called with MiXCR into one record per CDR3 protein. Among roughly 1.9 million distinct CDR3 sequences listed, more than 35% were seen once. Source material: blood. Receptors were obtained from a human donor in good health.

In its sample, this clonotype was seen a few times. This chain links TRBV7-2 with TRBJ1-4, with D uncertain. Germline V gives CDR1 SGHTA, CDR2 FQGNSA. Trimming took off 6 bases at V and 7 bases at J, with 18 bases between the two ends. The CDR3 length is 15 residues. The CDR3 DNA sequence: TGTGCCAGCAGTCGTACCGGGTCCGAGGGTGAAAAACTGTTTTTT. Encoded protein: CASSRTGSEGEKLFF.

The chain uses TRBV29-1 and TRBJ2-1; D is unclear. Germline lookup yields CDR1 SQVTM and CDR2 ANQGSEA. This CDR3 region has 14 residues. V was shortened by 6 bases and J by 7 bases, with 19 bases between the two germline ends. The chain's CDR3 is CSVSVASGRNEQFF. The CDR3 region has the DNA TGCAGCGTATCGGTGGCCTCCGGTAGAAATGAGCAGTTCTTC.

This clonotype came up once. The rearrangement links TRBV7-2 to TRBJ2-3; 8 bases map to TRBD1. The CDR3 sequence is 14 residues long. Germline values: CDR1 SGHTA, CDR2 FQGNSA. Trimming took 6 bases from V and 4 from J; bases not matched to a gene: 6. The CDR3 reads CASSYRTGPDTQYF. In nucleotides, the CDR3 is TGTGCCAGCAGTTACAGGACAGGGCCAGATACGCAGTATTTT.

The V gene is TRBV29-1, the J gene TRBJ1-1; 8 positions match TRBD1. CDR3 length: 9 residues. V dropped 6 bases and J dropped 11; count of bases not matched to a gene: 2. Per germline, CDR1 SQVTM and CDR2 ANQGSEA. The CDR3 DNA is TGCAGCGTCGACAGGGGCGCTTTCTTT. Protein product: CSVDRGAFF.

V and J are TRBV5-1 and TRBJ2-2; 7 nucleotides align to TRBD2. Per germline, CDR1 SGHRS and CDR2 YFSETQ. V trimming: 3 bases; J trimming: 7 bases; junction bases outside the gene matches: 12. The CDR3 consists of 16 residues. The CDR3 DNA follows: TGCGCCAGCAGCTCCGGGGGGACGGCCGTGGGCGGGGAGCTGTTTTTT. It codes for CASSSGGTAVGGELFF.

At least ten counts were recorded for this clonotype. The chain couples TRBV5-1 to TRBJ2-1, with D tentatively TRBD1 (5 bases). The CDR3 totals 13 residues. Germline lookup yields CDR1 SGHRS and CDR2 YFSETQ. Trimming left V 4 bases short and J 8 bases short, with 13 bases between. CDR3 sequence reads: CASSPQGFDEQFF. CDR3 nucleotides: TGCGCCAGCAGCCCCCAGGGATTTGATGAGCAGTTCTTC.

V gene TRBV2 combines with J gene TRBJ2-7; D not certain. Trimming shortened V by 3 bases and J by 5 bases, and 8 bases separated the two germline ends. The CDR3 runs to 12 residues. CDR1 is SNHLY, CDR2 FYNNEI, per germline. The DNA for the CDR3 is TGTGCCAGCAGTGACGTTACGGACGAGCAGTACTTC. This gives the protein CASSDVTDEQYF.

The chain links TRBV5-1 to TRBJ2-7, with no clear D. The CDR3 extends over 14 amino acids. Germline V gene sequence: CDR1 SGHRS, CDR2 YFSETQ. V was cut by 0 bases and J by 3 bases, with 10 bases left in between. The CDR3 DNA reads as TGCGCCAGCAGCTTGGAAGGGAAGGACTACGAGCAGTACTTC. Protein sequence: CASSLEGKDYEQYF.

CDR3 sequence: CASSQWTSGGEQFF. CDR3 bases: TGTGCCAGCAGCCAGTGGACTAGCGGGGGTGAGCAGTTCTTC. V is TRBV3-1 and J is TRBJ2-1; 13 bases align to TRBD2. CDR3 length: 14 amino acids. Germline V gives CDR1 LGHDT, CDR2 YNNKEL (reference sequence). V lost 3 bases and J lost 9; bases outside the gene matches: 2.

J is TRBJ1-6 and V is TRBV9, with D possibly TRBD1 on 6 matching bases. CDR3 length equals 14 residues. V was trimmed by 4 bases and J by 10 bases, leaving 15 bases between them. In germline, CDR1 is SGDLS, CDR2 YYNGEE. As DNA, the CDR3 is TGTGCCAGCAGCTCCGGGGACACGATATCACCCCTCCACTTT. As protein: CASSSGDTISPLHF.

This rearrangement joins TRBV4-3 to TRBJ2-3; TRBD1 matches 7 bases. This CDR3 is built from 16 residues. The germline V gene has CDR1 LGHNA and CDR2 YSLEER. Germline trimming cut 0 bases from V and 4 bases from J; bases unmatched to any gene: 7. CDR3 DNA: TGCGCCAGCAGCCAAGATTGGTCGCAGGGGGCAGATACGCAGTATTTT. This gives the protein CASSQDWSQGADTQYF.

This clonotype was counted once. One end of the junction is discordant with germline, which a read error may explain. J is TRBJ2-2 and V is TRBV24-1, with TRBD1 matching over 9 bases. From germline, CDR1 is KGHDR and CDR2 SFDVKD. This CDR3 has 14 residues. For the CDR3, the DNA is TGTGCCACCGAGCGGACAGGGGAGATCGGGAAGCTGTTTTTT. Amino acid sequence: CATERTGEIGKLFF.

The chain couples TRBV5-1 to TRBJ1-1; the D is unclear. Germline V gene sequence: CDR1 SGHRS, CDR2 YFSETQ. Trimming removed 1 base from V and 4 bases from J, with 5 bases in between. This CDR3 has 12 amino acids. CDR3 amino acids: CASSLKPTEAFF. The DNA of the CDR3 is TGCGCCAGCAGCTTGAAACCCACTGAAGCTTTCTTT.

This clonotype was counted a few times. V and J are TRBV29-1 and TRBJ2-2; D perhaps matches TRBD2 (5 bases). Germline V lookup: CDR1 SQVTM, CDR2 ANQGSEA. The V and J ends lost 6 bases and 1 base respectively, with 15 bases between them. This CDR3 comprises 15 residues. CDR3 sequence: CSVRPTGLNTGELFF. In DNA, the CDR3 is TGCAGCGTCCGCCCCACGGGATTGAACACCGGGGAGCTGTTTTTT.